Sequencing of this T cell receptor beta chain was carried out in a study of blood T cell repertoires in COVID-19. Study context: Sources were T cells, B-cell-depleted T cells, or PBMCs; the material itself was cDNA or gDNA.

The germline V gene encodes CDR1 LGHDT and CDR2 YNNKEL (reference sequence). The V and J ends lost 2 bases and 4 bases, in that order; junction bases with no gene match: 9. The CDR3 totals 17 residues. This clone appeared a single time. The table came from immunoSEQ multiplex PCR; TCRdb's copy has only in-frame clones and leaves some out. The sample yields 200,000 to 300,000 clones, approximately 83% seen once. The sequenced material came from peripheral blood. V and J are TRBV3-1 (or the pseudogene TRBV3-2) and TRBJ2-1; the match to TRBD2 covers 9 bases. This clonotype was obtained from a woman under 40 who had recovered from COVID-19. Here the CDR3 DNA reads TGTGCCAGCAGCCAAAAGATGCTAGCGGGGCCTTACAATGAGCAGTTCTTC. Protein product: CASSQKMLAGPYNEQFF.